This TCR beta chain was captured by sequencing in a study of molecular identifiers for immune sequencing clone quantification. Study conclusions and caveats: For highly expanded clones, sizes could be underestimated when identical TCR molecules share a barcode. Whereas naive cells kept under 1% of molecules in clones above 20 RNA copies, such clones held over 99% in effectors.

J gave up 6 bases and V 3 bases, and 8 bases lay outside the gene matches. The CDR3 has 15 residues. From germline, CDR1 is SGDLS and CDR2 YYNGEE. TCRdb fed the PCR reads into MiXCR, producing one record per CDR3 protein. The sample shows under 800,000 distinct CDR3 sequences, about 25% of them seen only once. Points on this clonotype: Its antigen remains unidentified.

Sorted cell numbers of about 19,000 to 1,000,000, with 10%, 30% or 50% RNA, served as input for naive CD8 libraries. The V and J genes are TRBV9 and TRBJ2-2; 7 bases are a match to TRBD2. The clonotype was recovered from a human donor in good health. Some libraries in this study had Jurkat cell RNA spiked in. Sequences were obtained from naive CD8+ T cells from blood, with Jurkat cell RNA spiked in. Sample subset: FACS-sorted CD8+CD4-CCR7+CD45RA+ naive T cells. This chain's CDR3 is CASSDAGAHAGELFF. The CDR3 region has the DNA TGTGCCAGCAGCGATGCGGGAGCCCATGCCGGGGAGCTGTTTTTT.